This TCR beta chain appears in the sequencing data of a study of blood T cell repertoires in COVID-19. The wider study: The study drew acute and convalescent COVID-19 samples from the United States, Italy and Spain. In each case, the material was cDNA or gDNA derived from T cells, B-cell-depleted T cells, or PBMCs.

With V trimmed by 5 bases and J by 9 bases, 13 bases remained unmatched. The CDR3 is 17 amino acids. The V gene's germline CDR1 is ENHRY and CDR2 SYGVKD. Original analysis: Reference gene primer amplification gave estimated nucleated cell counts. The assay was immunoSEQ multiplex PCR, and TCRdb's table has in-frame clones only and misses some. V and J calls and clone size are as listed in that table; D and trimming were resolved from the DNA. Of some 190,000 clones listed, 80% to 90% are singletons. V and J are TRBV10-3 and TRBJ1-4; 12 nucleotides match TRBD1. The sequencing input was peripheral blood. The receptor comes from a woman older than 75 with acute or convalescent COVID-19. This CDR3 is CAISNTDTGTGGQKLFF. The CDR3, as DNA: TGTGCCATCAGTAATACTGACACCGGGACAGGGGGCCAAAAACTGTTTTTT.